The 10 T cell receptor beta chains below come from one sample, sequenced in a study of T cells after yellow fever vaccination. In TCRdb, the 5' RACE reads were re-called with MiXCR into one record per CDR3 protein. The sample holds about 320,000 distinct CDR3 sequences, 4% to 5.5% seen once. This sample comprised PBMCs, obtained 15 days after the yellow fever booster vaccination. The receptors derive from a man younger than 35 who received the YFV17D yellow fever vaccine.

CDR3 region: CASSYRPGQGTGELFF. The CDR3 DNA reads as TGTGCCAGCAGCTACCGACCGGGACAGGGTACCGGGGAGCTGTTTTTT. V usage is TRBV12-3 or TRBV12-4 and J usage is TRBJ2-2; 9 positions match TRBD1. V gave up 6 bases and J gave up 5 bases; unmatched junction bases: 10. This CDR3 contains 16 residues.

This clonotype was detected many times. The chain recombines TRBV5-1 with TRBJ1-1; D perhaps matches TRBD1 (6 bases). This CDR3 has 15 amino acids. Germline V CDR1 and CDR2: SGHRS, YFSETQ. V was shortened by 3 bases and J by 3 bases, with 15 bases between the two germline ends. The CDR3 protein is CASSWGPSWDTEAFF. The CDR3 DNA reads TGCGCCAGCAGCTGGGGGCCCTCTTGGGACACTGAAGCTTTCTTT.

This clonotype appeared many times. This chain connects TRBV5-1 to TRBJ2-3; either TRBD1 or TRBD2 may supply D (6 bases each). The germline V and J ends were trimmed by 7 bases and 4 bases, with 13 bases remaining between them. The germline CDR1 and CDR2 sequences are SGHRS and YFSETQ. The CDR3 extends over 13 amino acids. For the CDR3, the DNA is TGCGCCAGCGGGGAGGAGGGGGCAGATACGCAGTATTTT. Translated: CASGEEGADTQYF.

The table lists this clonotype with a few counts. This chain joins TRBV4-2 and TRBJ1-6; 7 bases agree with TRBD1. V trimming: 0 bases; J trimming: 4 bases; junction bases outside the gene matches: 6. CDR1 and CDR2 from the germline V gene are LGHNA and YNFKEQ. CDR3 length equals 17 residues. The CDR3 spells CASSQDWARGYNSPLHF. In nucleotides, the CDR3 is TGTGCCAGCAGCCAAGATTGGGCCAGGGGGTATAATTCACCCCTCCACTTT.

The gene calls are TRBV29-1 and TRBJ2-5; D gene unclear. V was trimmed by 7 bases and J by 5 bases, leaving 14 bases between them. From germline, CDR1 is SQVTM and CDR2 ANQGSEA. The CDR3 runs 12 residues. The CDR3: CSAFQELETQYF. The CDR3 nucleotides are TGCAGCGCTTTCCAGGAGCTGGAGACCCAGTACTTC. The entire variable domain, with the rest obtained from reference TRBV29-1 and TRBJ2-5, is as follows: SAVISQKPSRDICQRGTSLTIQCQVDSQVTMMFWYRQQPGQSLTLIATANQGSEATYESGFVIDKFPISRPNLTFSTLTVSNMSPEDSSIYLCSAFQELETQYFGPGTRLLVL.

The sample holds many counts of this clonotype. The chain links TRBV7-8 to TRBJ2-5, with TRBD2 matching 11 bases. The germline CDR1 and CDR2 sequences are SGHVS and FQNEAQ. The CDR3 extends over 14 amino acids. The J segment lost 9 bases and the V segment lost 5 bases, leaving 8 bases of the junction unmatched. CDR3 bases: TGTGCCAGCAGCCCAGGGACTAGCGGAGGGGCCCAGTACTTC. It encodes CASSPGTSGGAQYF.

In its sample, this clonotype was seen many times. CDR3 in amino acids: CASSIGQGSYEQYV. The CDR3 DNA follows: TGCGCCAGCAGCATAGGACAGGGGTCCTACGAGCAGTACGTC. This chain connects TRBV5-1 to TRBJ2-7; TRBD1 aligns across 9 bases. Germline CDR1 SGHRS, CDR2 YFSETQ. This CDR3 region has 14 residues. V lost 4 bases and J lost 1; bases outside the gene matches: 3.

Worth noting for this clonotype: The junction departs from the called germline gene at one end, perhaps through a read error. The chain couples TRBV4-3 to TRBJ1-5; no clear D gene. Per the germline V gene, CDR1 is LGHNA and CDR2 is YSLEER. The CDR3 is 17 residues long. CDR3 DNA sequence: TGCGCCAGCAGCGAAGAGTGGAGCCCTTATAGCAATCAGCCCCAGCATTTT. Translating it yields CASSEEWSPYSNQPQHF.

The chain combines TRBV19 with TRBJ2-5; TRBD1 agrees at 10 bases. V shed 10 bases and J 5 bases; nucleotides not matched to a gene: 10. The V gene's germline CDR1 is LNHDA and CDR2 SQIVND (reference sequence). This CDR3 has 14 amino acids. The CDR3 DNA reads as TGTGCCATCTCAGGGACAGGGGTGCGGGAGACCCAGTACTTC. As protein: CAISGTGVRETQYF.

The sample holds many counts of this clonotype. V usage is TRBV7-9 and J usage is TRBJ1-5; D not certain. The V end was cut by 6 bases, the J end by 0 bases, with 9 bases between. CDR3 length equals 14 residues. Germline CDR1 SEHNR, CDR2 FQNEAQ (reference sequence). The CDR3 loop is CASSHDNSNQPQHF. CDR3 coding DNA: TGTGCCAGCAGTCACGACAATAGCAATCAGCCCCAGCATTTT.